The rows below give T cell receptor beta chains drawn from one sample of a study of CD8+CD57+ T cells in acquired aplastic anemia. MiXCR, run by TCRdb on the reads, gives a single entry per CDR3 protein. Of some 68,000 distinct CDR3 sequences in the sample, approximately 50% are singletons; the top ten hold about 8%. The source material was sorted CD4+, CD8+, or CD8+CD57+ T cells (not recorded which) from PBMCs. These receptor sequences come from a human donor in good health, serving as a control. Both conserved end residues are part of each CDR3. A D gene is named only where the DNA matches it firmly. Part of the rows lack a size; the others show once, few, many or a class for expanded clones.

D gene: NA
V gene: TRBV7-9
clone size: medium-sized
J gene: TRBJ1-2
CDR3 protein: CASSLATRYGYTF
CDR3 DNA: TGTGCCAGCAGCTTAGCGACGAGGTATGGCTACACCTTC

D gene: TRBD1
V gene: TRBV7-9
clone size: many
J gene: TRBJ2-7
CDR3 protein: CASSHRDRAYEQYF
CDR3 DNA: TGTGCCAGCAGCCACCGGGACAGGGCCTACGAGCAGTACTTC

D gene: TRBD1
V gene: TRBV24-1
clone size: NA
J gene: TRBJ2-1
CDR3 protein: CATSDGDRGGEQFF
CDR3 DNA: TGTGCCACCAGTGATGGGGACAGGGGTGGCGAGCAGTTCTTC

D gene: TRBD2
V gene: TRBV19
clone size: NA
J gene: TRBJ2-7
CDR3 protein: CASSIGLAGAYEQYF
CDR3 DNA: TGTGCCAGTAGTATCGGGCTAGCGGGAGCCTACGAGCAGTACTTC

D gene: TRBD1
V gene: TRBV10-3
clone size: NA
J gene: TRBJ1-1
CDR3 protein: CAISESRDRVEAFF
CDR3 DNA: TGTGCCATCAGTGAGTCGAGGGACAGGGTTGAAGCTTTCTTT

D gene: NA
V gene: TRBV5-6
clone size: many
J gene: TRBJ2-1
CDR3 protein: CASSLWADLINEQFF
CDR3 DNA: TGTGCCAGCAGCTTGTGGGCGGACCTGATCAATGAGCAGTTCTTC

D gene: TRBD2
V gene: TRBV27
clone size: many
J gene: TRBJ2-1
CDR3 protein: CASSLSGRGTYNEQFF
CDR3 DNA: TGTGCCAGCAGTTTATCAGGGCGGGGGACCTACAATGAGCAGTTCTTC

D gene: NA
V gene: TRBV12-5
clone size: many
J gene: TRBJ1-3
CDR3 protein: CASGQISGNTIYF
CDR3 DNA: TGTGCTAGTGGCCAAATCTCTGGAAACACCATATATTTT

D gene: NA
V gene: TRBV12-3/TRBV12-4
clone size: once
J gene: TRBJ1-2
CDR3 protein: CASSSTSSGYTF
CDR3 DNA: TGTGCCAGCAGTTCGACCTCGTCTGGCTACACCTTC

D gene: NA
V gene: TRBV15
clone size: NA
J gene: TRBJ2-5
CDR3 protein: CATSSGWTQYF
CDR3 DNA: TGTGCCACCAGCAGTGGGTGGACCCAGTACTTC

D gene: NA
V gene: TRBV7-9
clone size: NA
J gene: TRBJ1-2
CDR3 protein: CASSLSNGGELGYTF
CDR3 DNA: TGTGCCAGCAGCTTGAGCAACGGGGGCGAGCTTGGCTACACCTTC

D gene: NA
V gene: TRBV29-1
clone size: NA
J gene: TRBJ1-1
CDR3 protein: CSAFDRPNTEAFF
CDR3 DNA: TGCAGCGCCTTTGACAGGCCAAACACTGAAGCTTTCTTT

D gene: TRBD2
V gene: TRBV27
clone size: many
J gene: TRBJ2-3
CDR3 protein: CASSRLAGSTDTQYF
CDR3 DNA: TGTGCCAGCAGTCGACTAGCGGGAAGCACAGATACGCAGTATTTT

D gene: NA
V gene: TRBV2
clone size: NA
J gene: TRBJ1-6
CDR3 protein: CASTGVRNSPLHF
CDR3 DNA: TGTGCCAGCACTGGCGTTAGGAATTCACCCCTCCACTTT

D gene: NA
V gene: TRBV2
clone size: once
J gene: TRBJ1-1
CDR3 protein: CASSEARVNEAFF
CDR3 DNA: TGTGCCAGCAGTGAAGCGCGTGTGAATGAAGCTTTCTTT

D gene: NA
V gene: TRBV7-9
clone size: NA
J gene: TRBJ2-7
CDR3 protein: CASSPGHIYEQYF
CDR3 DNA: TGTGCCAGTAGCCCGGGACACATCTACGAGCAGTACTTC

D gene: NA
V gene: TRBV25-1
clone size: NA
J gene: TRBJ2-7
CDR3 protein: CASSEYTRGSNEQYF
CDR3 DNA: TGTGCCAGCAGTGAATATACGAGAGGGTCCAATGAGCAGTACTTC

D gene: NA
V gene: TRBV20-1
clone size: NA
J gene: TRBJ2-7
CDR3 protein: CSAVRLGEQYF
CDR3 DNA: TGCAGTGCCGTCCGTCTGGGAGAGCAGTACTTC

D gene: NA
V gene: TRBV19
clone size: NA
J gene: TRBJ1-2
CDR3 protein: CASSGDKGENYGYTF
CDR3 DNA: TGTGCCAGTAGTGGGGATAAAGGGGAAAACTATGGCTACACCTTC

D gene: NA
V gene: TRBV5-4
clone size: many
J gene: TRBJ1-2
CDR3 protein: CASSLTDSKLSPYGYTF
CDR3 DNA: TGTGCCAGCAGCTTGACGGACAGCAAACTATCCCCCTATGGCTACACCTTC

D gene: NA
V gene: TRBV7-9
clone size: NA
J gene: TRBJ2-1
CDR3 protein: CASSPGPEQFF
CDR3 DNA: TGTGCCAGCAGCCCCGGGCCGGAGCAGTTCTTC

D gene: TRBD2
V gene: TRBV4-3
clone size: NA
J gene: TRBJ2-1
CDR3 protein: CASSQASGGYNEQFF
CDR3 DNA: TGCGCCAGCAGCCAAGCTAGCGGGGGCTACAATGAGCAGTTCTTC

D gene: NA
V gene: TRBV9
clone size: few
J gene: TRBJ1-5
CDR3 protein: CASSVGTARNQPQHF
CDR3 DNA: TGTGCCAGCAGCGTAGGGACCGCCCGAAATCAGCCCCAGCATTTT

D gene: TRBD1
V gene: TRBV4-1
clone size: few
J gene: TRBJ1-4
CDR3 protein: CASSLRTGTTNEKLFF
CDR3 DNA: TGCGCCAGCAGCCTTCGGACAGGAACAACTAATGAAAAACTGTTTTTT

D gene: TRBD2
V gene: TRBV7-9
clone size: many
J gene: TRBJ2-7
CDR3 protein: CASSLAYQSGSSYEQYF
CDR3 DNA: TGTGCCAGCAGCTTAGCGTACCAGAGCGGGAGCTCCTACGAGCAGTACTTC

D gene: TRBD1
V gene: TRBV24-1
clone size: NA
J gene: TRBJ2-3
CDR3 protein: CATSDRQGRTTTDTQYF
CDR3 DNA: TGTGCCACCAGTGACAGACAGGGGCGAACGACCACAGATACGCAGTATTTT

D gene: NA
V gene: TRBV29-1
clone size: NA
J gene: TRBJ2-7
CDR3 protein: CSVEHGDAYEQYF
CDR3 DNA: TGCAGCGTTGAACACGGGGACGCCTACGAGCAGTACTTC

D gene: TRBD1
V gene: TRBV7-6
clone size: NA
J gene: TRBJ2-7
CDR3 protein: CASSLRQGRTYEQYF
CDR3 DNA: TGTGCCAGCAGCCTGAGACAGGGTAGGACCTACGAGCAGTACTTC

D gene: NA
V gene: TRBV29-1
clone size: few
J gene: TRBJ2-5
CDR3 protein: CSVATETQYF
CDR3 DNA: TGCAGCGTTGCCACGGAGACCCAGTACTTC

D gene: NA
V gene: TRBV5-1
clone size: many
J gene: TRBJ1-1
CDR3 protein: CASSAGSTEAFF
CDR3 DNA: TGCGCCAGCAGCGCCGGATCCACTGAAGCTTTCTTT

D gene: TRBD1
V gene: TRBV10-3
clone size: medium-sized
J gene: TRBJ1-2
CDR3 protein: CAIIGPGQGVYGYTF
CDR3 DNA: TGTGCCATCATTGGACCGGGACAGGGTGTATATGGCTACACCTTC

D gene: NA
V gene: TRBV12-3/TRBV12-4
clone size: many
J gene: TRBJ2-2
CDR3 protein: CASSLLLTGELFF
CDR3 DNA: TGTGCCAGCAGCCTCTTGTTAACCGGGGAGCTGTTTTTT

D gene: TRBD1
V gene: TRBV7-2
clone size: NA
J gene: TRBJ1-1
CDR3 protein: CASSSRTGSEWTEAFF
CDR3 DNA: TGTGCCAGCAGCTCCAGGACAGGCTCCGAGTGGACTGAAGCTTTCTTT

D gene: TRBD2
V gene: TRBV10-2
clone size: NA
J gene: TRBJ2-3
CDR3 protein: CASGTSPTHHTQYF
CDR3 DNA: TGCGCCAGCGGGACTAGCCCAACACATCATACGCAGTATTTT

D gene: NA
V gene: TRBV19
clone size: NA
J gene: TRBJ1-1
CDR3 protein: CASSNSLNTEAFF
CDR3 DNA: TGTGCCAGTAGTAATTCCCTGAACACTGAAGCTTTCTTT

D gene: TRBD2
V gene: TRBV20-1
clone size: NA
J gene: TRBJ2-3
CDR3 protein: CSAAQGTSGGQGPPDTQYF
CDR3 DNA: TGCAGTGCTGCCCAAGGGACTAGCGGGGGTCAGGGTCCCCCAGATACGCAGTATTTT

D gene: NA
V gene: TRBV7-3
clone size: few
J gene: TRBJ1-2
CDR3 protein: CASSLGGAGGYTF
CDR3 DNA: TGTGCCAGCAGCCTTGGGGGGGCGGGCGGCTACACCTTC

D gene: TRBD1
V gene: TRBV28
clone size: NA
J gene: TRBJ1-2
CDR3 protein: CASSFGTGAEGYTF
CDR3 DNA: TGTGCCAGCAGTTTCGGGACAGGGGCCGAGGGCTACACCTTC

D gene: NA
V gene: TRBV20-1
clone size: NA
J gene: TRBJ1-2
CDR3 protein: CSARRTDYGYTF
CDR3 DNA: TGCAGTGCTAGGAGGACAGACTATGGCTACACCTTC

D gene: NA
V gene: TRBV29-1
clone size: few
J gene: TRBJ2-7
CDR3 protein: CSVEGLDPYEQYF
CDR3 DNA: TGCAGCGTTGAGGGTCTCGACCCCTACGAGCAGTACTTC

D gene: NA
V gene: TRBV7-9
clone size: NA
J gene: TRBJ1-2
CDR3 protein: CASSLGGSDNYGYTF
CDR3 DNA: TGTGCCAGCAGCTTAGGGGGGTCAGATAACTATGGCTACACCTTC

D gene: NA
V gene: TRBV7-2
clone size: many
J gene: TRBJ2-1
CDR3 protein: CASREGLPSNEQFF
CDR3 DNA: TGTGCCAGCAGAGAGGGACTCCCCTCCAATGAGCAGTTCTTC

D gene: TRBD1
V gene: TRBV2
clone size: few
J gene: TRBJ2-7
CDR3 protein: CASSAGQGIYEQYF
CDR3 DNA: TGTGCCAGCAGTGCGGGACAGGGTATCTACGAGCAGTACTTC

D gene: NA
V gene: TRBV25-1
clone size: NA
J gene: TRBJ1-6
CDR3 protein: CASSDGGSGSPLHF
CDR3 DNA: TGTGCCAGCAGTGACGGGGGTAGCGGTTCACCCCTCCACTTT

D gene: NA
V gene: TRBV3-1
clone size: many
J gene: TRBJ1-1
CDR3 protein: CASSQEFWTFF
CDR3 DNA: TGTGCCAGCAGCCAGGAATTTTGGACTTTCTTT

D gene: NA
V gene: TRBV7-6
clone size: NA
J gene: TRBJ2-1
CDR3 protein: CASSYSVSSYNEQFF
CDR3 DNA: TGTGCCAGCAGTTACTCCGTTAGCTCCTACAATGAGCAGTTCTTC